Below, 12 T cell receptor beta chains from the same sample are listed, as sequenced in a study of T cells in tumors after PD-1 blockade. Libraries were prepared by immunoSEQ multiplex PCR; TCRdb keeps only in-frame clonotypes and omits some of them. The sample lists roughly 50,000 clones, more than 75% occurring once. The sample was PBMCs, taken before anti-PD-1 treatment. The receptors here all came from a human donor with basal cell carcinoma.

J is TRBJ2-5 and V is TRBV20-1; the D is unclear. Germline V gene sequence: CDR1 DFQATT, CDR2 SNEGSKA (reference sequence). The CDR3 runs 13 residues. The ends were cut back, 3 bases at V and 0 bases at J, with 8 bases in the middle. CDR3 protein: CSASHTNQETQYF. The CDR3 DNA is TGCAGTGCTAGTCACACCAACCAAGAGACCCAGTACTTC.

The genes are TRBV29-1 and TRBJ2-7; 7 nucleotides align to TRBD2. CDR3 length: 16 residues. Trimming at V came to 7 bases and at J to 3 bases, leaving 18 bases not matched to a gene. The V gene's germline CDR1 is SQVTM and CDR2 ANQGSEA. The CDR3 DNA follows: TGCAGCGCCGAATCCCCCCCCCTAGCGGATAGCTACGAGCAGTACTTC. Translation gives CSAESPPLADSYEQYF.

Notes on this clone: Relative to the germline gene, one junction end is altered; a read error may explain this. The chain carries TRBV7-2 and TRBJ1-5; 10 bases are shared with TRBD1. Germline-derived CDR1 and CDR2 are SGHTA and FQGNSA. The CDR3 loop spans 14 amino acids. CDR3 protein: CASSLTGGNQPQHF. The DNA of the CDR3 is TGTGCCAGCAGCTTGACAGGGGGCAACCAGCCCCAGCATTTT.

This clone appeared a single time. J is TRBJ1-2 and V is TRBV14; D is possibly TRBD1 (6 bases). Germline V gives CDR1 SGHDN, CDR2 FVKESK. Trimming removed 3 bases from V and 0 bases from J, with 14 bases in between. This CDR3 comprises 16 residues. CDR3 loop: CASSQKSGTTNYGYTF. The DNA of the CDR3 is TGTGCCAGCAGCCAGAAGTCCGGGACAACTAACTATGGCTACACCTTC.

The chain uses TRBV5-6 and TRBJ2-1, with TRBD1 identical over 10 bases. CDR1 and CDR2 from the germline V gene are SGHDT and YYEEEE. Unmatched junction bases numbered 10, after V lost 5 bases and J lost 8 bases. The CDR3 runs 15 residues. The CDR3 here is CASSLPGQGRDEQFF. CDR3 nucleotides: TGTGCCAGCAGTTTGCCGGGACAGGGGAGGGATGAGCAGTTCTTC. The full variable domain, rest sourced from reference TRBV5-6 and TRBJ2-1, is DAGVTQSPTHLIKTRGQQVTLRCSPKSGHDTVSWYQQALGQGPQFIFQYYEEEERQRGNFPDRFSGHQFPNYSSELNVNALLLGDSALYLCASSLPGQGRDEQFFGPGTRLTVL.

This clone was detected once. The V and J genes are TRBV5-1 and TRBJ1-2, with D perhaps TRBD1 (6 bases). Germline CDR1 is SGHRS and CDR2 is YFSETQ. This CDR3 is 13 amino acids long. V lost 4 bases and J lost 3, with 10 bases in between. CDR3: CASSQTGDYGYTF. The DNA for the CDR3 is TGCGCCAGCAGCCAGACAGGAGACTATGGCTACACCTTC.

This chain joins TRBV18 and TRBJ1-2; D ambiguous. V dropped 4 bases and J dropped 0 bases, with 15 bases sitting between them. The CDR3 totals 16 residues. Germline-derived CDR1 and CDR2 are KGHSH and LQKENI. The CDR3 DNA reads TGTGCCAGCTCACAAGGGAGGTCCCGAGCTAACTATGGCTACACCTTC. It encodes CASSQGRSRANYGYTF. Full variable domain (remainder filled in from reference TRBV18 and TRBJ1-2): NAGVMQNPRHLVRRRGQEARLRCSPMKGHSHVYWYRQLPEEGLKFMVYLQKENIIDESGMPKERFSAEFPKEGPSILRIQQVVRGDSAAYFCASSQGRSRANYGYTFGSGTRLTVV.

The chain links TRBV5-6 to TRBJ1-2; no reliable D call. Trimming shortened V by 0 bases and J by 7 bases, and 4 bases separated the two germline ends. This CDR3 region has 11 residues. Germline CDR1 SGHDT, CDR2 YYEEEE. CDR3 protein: CASSLVGGYTF. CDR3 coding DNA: TGTGCCAGCAGCTTGGTCGGTGGCTACACCTTC.

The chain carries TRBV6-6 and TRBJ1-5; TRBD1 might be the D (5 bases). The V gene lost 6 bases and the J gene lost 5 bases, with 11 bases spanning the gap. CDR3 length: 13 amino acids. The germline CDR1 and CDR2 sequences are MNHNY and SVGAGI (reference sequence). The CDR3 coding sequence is TGTGCCAGCAGCCGAGGGGTAGATCAGCCCCAGCATTTT. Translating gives CASSRGVDQPQHF.

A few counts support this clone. The DNA of the CDR3 is TGTGCCAGCTCACGGCCGGGACAGGGGTACTACGAGCAGTACTTC. Translation: CASSRPGQGYYEQYF. The chain carries TRBV18 and TRBJ2-7, with 10 positions matching TRBD1. With 4 bases clipped from V and 3 bases from J, the junction kept 6 bases outside the gene matches. In germline, CDR1 is KGHSH, CDR2 LQKENI. The CDR3 has 15 residues.

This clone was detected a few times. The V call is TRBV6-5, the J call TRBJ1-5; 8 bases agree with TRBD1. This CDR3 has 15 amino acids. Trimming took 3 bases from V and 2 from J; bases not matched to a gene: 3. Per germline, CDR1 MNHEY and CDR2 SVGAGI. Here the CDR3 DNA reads TGTGCCAGCAGTTATAAGACAGGGGGCAATCAGCCCCAGCATTTT. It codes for CASSYKTGGNQPQHF.

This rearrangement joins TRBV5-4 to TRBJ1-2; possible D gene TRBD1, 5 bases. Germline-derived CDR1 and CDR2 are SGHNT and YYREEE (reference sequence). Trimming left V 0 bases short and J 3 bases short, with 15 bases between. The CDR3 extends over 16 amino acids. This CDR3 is CASSLGVARADYGYTF. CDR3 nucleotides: TGTGCCAGCAGCTTGGGGGTAGCCAGGGCTGACTATGGCTACACCTTC.